The rows below give T cell receptor beta chains drawn from one sample of a study of blood T cell repertoires in COVID-19. TCRdb keeps only in-frame clones here, not all; method: immunoSEQ multiplex PCR. Of around 250,000 clones listed, approximately 88% were seen once; the top ten hold roughly a tenth. The specimen sequenced was peripheral blood. Source of these receptors: a woman in her 70s with COVID-19, enrolled during active disease. CDR3s leave out the opening cysteine and the closing phenylalanine or tryptophan. The order of the fields is D gene, J gene, V gene, CDR3 protein. The D gene is left open where the match is weak.

D: TRBD1; J: TRBJ1-1; V: TRBV5-1; CDR3: ASEEGAGEAF
D: .; J: TRBJ1-1; V: TRBV4-1; CDR3: ASSPRGATNTEAF
D: .; J: TRBJ1-1; V: TRBV6-6; CDR3: ASSQALNTEAF
D: TRBD1; J: TRBJ2-5; V: TRBV18; CDR3: ASRPGQGMETQY
D: TRBD2; J: TRBJ2-1; V: TRBV28; CDR3: ASTLALSYNEQF
D: TRBD2; J: TRBJ2-1; V: TRBV3-1/TRBV3-2; CDR3: ASSQGRLAGGAQF
D: TRBD2; J: TRBJ2-2; V: TRBV7-9; CDR3: ASSSKGLAGVGSGELF
D: .; J: TRBJ1-2; V: TRBV19; CDR3: ASSRGKTGPNYGYT
D: TRBD2; J: TRBJ2-1; V: TRBV2; CDR3: ASSASGNYNEQF
D: TRBD1; J: TRBJ1-5; V: TRBV4-3; CDR3: ASSQDTGGNQPQH
D: TRBD1; J: TRBJ1-1; V: TRBV6-2/TRBV6-3; CDR3: ASSDDRDRETF
D: TRBD1; J: TRBJ2-2; V: TRBV7-3; CDR3: ASSRQGVNTGELF
D: .; J: TRBJ1-1; V: TRBV27; CDR3: ASSLVGTVNTEAF
D: .; J: TRBJ1-4; V: TRBV5-1; CDR3: ASSLIGTSSEKLF
D: TRBD2; J: TRBJ2-3; V: TRBV28; CDR3: ASSNSGRGTDTQY
D: .; J: TRBJ1-5; V: TRBV10-3; CDR3: AISEGRGIQPQH
D: .; J: TRBJ2-5; V: TRBV10-3; CDR3: AISEAARKETQY
D: TRBD2; J: TRBJ2-5; V: TRBV5-4; CDR3: ASSLGLAGGETQY
D: .; J: TRBJ1-5; V: TRBV28; CDR3: ASSRLTGASTQPQH
D: .; J: TRBJ2-2; V: TRBV3-1/TRBV3-2; CDR3: ASSQGVPGTGELF
D: TRBD1; J: TRBJ2-7; V: TRBV15; CDR3: ATSREFGQDGTNEQY
D: TRBD2; J: TRBJ2-1; V: TRBV4-1; CDR3: ASSPQPGGTYNEQF
D: .; J: TRBJ2-1; V: TRBV7-9; CDR3: ASSSARNEQF
D: TRBD2; J: TRBJ2-1; V: TRBV3-1/TRBV3-2; CDR3: ASTYLRGTRINEQF
D: TRBD2; J: TRBJ2-3; V: TRBV7-7; CDR3: ASSPLASSTDTQY